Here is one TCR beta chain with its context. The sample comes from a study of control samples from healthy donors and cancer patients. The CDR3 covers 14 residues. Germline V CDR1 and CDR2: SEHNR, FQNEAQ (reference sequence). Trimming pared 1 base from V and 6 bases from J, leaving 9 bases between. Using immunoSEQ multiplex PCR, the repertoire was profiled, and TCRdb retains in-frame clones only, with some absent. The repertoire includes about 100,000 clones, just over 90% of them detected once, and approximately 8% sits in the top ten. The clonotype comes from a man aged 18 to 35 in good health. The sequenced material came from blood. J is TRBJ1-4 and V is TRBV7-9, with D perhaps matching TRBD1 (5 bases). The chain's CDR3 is CASSLVGGDEKLFF. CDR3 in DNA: TGTGCCAGCAGCTTAGTCGGGGGGGATGAAAAACTGTTTTTT.